Detailed here is one TCR beta chain. Its antigen specificity is not known. Base qualities are missing; no much larger clone stands one base away. Instrument on record: Illumina NovaSeq 6000. TCRalpha and TCRbeta cDNA libraries were constructed by 5'RACE with constant-segment primers, with sample barcodes and unique molecular identifiers being introduced. Trizol reagent was used to extract RNA from every sample. Library amplification was performed in two PCR steps, and a second sample barcode and Illumina TruSeq adapters were introduced in the second step. The libraries were sequenced on an Illumina NovaSeq using 2 x 150 bp paired-end reads. The authors' pipeline ran thus. With migec v1.2.7, reads were demultiplexed and then collapsed into UMI-guided consensus sequences. Using mixcr v2.1.11, the UMI consensuses were aligned to TRA and TRB V and J templates and assembled into clonotypes. A clonotype was counted as expanded or contracted only when both edgeR and NoisET called the clonotype significant, with the noise models trained on biological replicates. For edgeR calls, a false discovery rate-adjusted p below 0.01 and a log2 fold-change threshold of 1 were applied. PCA with hierarchical clustering of max-normalized trajectories of the 1000 most abundant clonotypes was used as exploratory dynamics analysis. Separately sequenced CD4+ and CD8+ repertoires were used to assign a CD4 or CD8 phenotype to each responding clone. The public sequencing data were trimmed at Q25 with fastp and processed into clonotypes with MiXCR by TCRdb, which kept only in-frame beta chains. Rows with one shared CDR3 protein collapse into an entry with the most common genes and DNA. It is TCRdb's table, rather than the study itself, that gives the V and J calls and clone size. The sample table contains approximately 110,000 distinct CDR3 sequences; only one count was recorded for 22% of them. The top ten clones comprise around 41% of the sample.

From a lookup of the germline V gene, CDR1 and CDR2 are SQVTM and ANQGSEA. The cysteine opens and the phenylalanine closes a CDR3 of 14 amino acids. The DNA shown is the 42-base CDR3, in frame from base 1. V is cut by 1 base and J by 0 bases, and the space between the germline ends is 10 bases. PBMCs were isolated by Ficoll-Paque density gradient centrifugation. This sample was taken from a study of T-cell memory formation after mild COVID-19 listed by TCRdb under 2021. Background on the whole study: Most TCR sequence clusters were specific to one of the two donors. Longitudinal TCRalpha and TCRbeta repertoire sequencing tracked T-cell clones expanding and contracting after mild COVID-19 in a couple of donors. The cohort was made up of two young adult volunteers, one female and one male, who were previously healthy. Overall study outcomes, separate from this receptor: Only a couple of mild cases were covered in the study, and larger cohorts including severe cases with pre-infection samples were considered necessary. SARS-CoV-2 specificity of the second-wave clones peaking on day 37 was not confirmed. Some responding clones were detected in pre-infection memory, suggesting pre-existing cross-reactive memory T cells joined the SARS-CoV-2 response. Contracting CD4+ clones appeared mostly in the CM and EM memory subsets, whereas CD8+ clones were enriched in EMRA. From day 15 to 85, contracting clones showed balanced CD4/CD8 phenotypes, whereas a second wave of clones that expanded from day 15 to 37 leaned towards CD4+.

Sequencing used PBMCs or a T cell subset sorted from them (not recorded which). This TCR was sampled from a man aged 18 to 30 who had mild COVID-19 (a few samples of this study predate the infection). The sample titles of this study are shuffled in the database, so cell type and time point are left out; the donor was told from shared clones. The chain is encoded by TRBV29-1 joined to TRBJ2-7; the D element might be TRBD1 or TRBD2, as each aligns at 5 bases. The CDR3 region has the sequence CSVEGGKSSYEQYF. The nucleotide sequence reads TGCAGCGTTGAAGGGGGGAAGAGCTCCTACGAGCAGTACTTC.